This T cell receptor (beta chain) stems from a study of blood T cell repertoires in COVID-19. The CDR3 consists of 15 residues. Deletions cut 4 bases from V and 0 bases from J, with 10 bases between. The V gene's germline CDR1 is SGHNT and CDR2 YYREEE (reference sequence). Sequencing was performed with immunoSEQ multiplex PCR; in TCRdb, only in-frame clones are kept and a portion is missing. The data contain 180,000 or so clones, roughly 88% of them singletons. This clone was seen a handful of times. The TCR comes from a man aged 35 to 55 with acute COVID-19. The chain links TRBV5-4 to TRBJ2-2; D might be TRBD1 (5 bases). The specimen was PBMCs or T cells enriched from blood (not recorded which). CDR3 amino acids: CASSLDSSNTGELFF. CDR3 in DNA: TGTGCCAGCAGCCTAGACAGCTCGAACACCGGGGAGCTGTTTTTT.